This TCR beta chain was captured in a study of glioma-infiltrating T cells. This clonotype occurred a few times. Its matching antigen is unknown. The germline gene is not matched at one end of the junction; a read error may be the cause. Study results and caveats: CDR3 overlap between tissue and blood was very small. Gliomas, especially low-grade, showed above-expected tissue-blood divergence; non-neoplastic patients showed below.

TCR alpha and beta CDR3 regions were amplified from RNA using iRepertoire nested multiplex PCR. For one-step reverse transcription and amplification, roughly 95-400 ng of tissue mRNA or PBMC total RNA was used. MiXCR, run by TCRdb on the multiplex PCR reads, gives a single entry per CDR3 protein. The sample carries approximately 120,000 distinct CDR3 sequences, approximately 26% recorded once. Sequenced material: glioma tissue, nonneoplastic brain tissue, or PBMCs (not recorded which). This receptor was identified in a human donor with low-grade glioma or glioblastoma, undergoing nonglioma brain surgery, or in good health (not recorded which).

The CDR3 nucleotides are TGTGCCAGCAGTCTAGCAGACTTATTCTACAATGAGCAGTTCTTC. It specifies CASSLADLFYNEQFF. The gene calls are TRBV12-3 or TRBV12-4 and TRBJ2-1, with D perhaps matching TRBD2 (5 bases). There are 15 residues in the CDR3.